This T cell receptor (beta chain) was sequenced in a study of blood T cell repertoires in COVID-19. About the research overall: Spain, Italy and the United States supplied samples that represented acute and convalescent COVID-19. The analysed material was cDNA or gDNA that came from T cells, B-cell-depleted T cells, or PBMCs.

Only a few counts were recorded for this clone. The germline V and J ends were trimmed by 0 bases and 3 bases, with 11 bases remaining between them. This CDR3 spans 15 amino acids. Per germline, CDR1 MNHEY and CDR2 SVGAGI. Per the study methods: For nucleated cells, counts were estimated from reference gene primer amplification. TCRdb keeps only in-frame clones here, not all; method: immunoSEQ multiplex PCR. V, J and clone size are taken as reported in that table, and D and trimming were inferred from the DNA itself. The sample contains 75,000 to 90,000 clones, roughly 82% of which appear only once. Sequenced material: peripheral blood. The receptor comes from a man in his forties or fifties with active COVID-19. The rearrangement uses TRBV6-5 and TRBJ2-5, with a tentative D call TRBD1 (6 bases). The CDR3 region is CASSYSKPGEETQYF. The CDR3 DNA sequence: TGTGCCAGCAGTTACTCGAAGCCAGGGGAAGAGACCCAGTACTTC.